This TCR beta chain was profiled in a study of graft-versus-host responses after intestinal transplantation (dated by TCRdb to the early 2020s). With respect to the entire study: The transplants that recipients received were multivisceral, liver-intestinal, or isolated intestinal. Every recipient was given anti-thymocyte globulin induction, then maintenance tacrolimus and steroids for 3 to 4 years. Graft-versus-host and host-versus-graft alloreactive T cell clones were tracked in the graft, circulation and bone marrow after intestinal transplantation using bulk TCR-beta CDR3 sequencing. To identify alloreactive clones, pre-transplant mixed lymphocyte reaction products were sequenced and compared with unstimulated pre-transplant donor and recipient T cells. The cohort enrolled about two dozen intestinal transplant recipients, one of whom was a retransplant, and a few patients without pretransplant specimens were excluded. Donor T cell macrochimerism was defined as a peak of at least 4% donor T cells among recipient peripheral blood mononuclear cells. Rather than going through the commercial service, samples from a few later patients were sequenced in-house on an Illumina MiSeq and processed with MiXCR. Study-wide conclusions, independent of this receptor: In the allografts of patients with donor T cell macrochimerism, GvH to HvG T cell clonal ratios were high. The relatively low number and heterogeneity of intestinal transplant patients limited the conclusions. Early after transplant, declines in HvG clones were associated with peak levels of circulating GvH clones. GvH clones turned up in recipient bone marrow, with some appearing earlier in ileal mucosa or blood, a pattern consistent with an intestinal mucosal origin.

Of note for this clone: Its recognized antigen is unknown. Qualities for individual bases were not recorded, and no much larger clone is one base off.

The library came from the immunoSEQ multiplex PCR assay. Adaptive Biotechnologies carried out high-throughput TCR-beta CDR3 sequencing of genomic DNA for most patients. Per the original workflow: TCR sequencing data for approximately 19 patients were retrieved from Adaptive's ImmunoSEQ software; a few other patients were processed with MiXCR and VDJtools. Because the origin of CDR3 nucleotide sequences shared between donor and recipient could not be assigned, those sequences were removed. To be classed as alloreactive, a clone needed at least 2-fold expansion over unstimulated cells and a minimum CFSE-low frequency of 0.002% (template counts) or 0.001% (read counts). Clones detected in sequenced pre-transplant spleen, lymph node, or MLR CFSE-low populations of the donor or recipient were defined as mappable. Cumulative frequency of alloreactive clones was calculated as a percentage of all sequences weighted by copy number. Not all clones reach the TCRdb copy of this immuneACCESS table, which keeps in-frame sequences only. Checked studies attribute under half of the gap to unresolved V genes and leave the rest unexplained. The V and J calls and clone size were taken over from that table, and D and trimming were inferred from the DNA. This sample is represented by 40,000 to 45,000 clones; about 90% of them were singletons. 2% to 3% of the sample comes from the top ten.

Blood samples were collected up to 4 times in the first month after transplant and then at least monthly when available. V is trimmed back by 6 bases and J by 12 bases, and the junction contains 7 bases that no gene match accounts for. There are 11 amino acids in the CDR3, from cysteine to phenylalanine inclusive. Only the CDR3 portion is preserved as DNA: 33 bases, with reading frame beginning at the first base. The germline V gene (reference sequence) yields SEHNR for CDR1 and FQNEAQ for CDR2. This receptor chain uses TRBV7-9 and TRBJ2-7; TRBD1 lines up with 8 middle nucleotides. This sequence was found in a human patient who received an intestinal transplant, so some T cells may come from the graft donor. The specimen comprised PBMCs, sampled about 330 days after intestinal transplant. The sequenced DNA: TGTGCCAGCAGTTCTAGGACAGGGACGTACTTC. This codes for CASSSRTGTYF.